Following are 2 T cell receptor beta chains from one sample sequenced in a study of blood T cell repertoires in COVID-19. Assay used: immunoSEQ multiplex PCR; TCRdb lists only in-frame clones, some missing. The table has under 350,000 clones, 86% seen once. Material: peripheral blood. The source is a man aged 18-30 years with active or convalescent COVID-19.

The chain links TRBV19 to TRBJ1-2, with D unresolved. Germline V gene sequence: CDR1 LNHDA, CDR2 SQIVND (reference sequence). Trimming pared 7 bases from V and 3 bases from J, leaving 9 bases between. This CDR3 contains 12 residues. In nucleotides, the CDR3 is TGTGCCAGTAAGATCGGGGACTATGGCTACACCTTC. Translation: CASKIGDYGYTF.

CDR3 sequence: CASSSLGGDNQPQHF. CDR3 DNA: TGTGCCAGCAGTTCGCTCGGGGGGGACAATCAGCCCCAGCATTTT. The chain joins TRBV6-5 to TRBJ1-5, with D perhaps TRBD1 (5 bases). CDR1 and CDR2 from the germline V gene are MNHEY and SVGAGI. The ends were cut back, 4 bases at V and 3 bases at J, with 13 bases in the middle. The CDR3 covers 15 residues.